Following are 29 T cell receptor beta chains from one sample sequenced in a study. Here immunoSEQ multiplex PCR was the method, and the copy in TCRdb shows in-frame clones only, minus some. The profile shows some 68,000 clones, around 93% of them singletons. Sequencing was performed on PBMCs. The receptors shown here come from a man aged 35-49 years with rheumatoid arthritis.

This chain joins TRBV7-8 and TRBJ2-6; perhaps TRBD2 as D (6 bases). This CDR3 has 19 amino acids. V lost 4 bases to trimming and J lost 1 base, with 20 bases between them. Germline assignment: CDR1 SGHVS and CDR2 FQNEAQ. CDR3 loop: CASSYGRDLYTSGANVLTF. As DNA, the CDR3 is TGTGCCAGCAGCTACGGCCGGGACTTGTATACTTCTGGGGCCAACGTCCTGACTTTC.

This chain uses TRBV20-1 with TRBJ1-1, with D possibly matching TRBD1 (5 bases). Trimming shortened V by 3 bases and J by 5 bases, and 16 bases separated the two germline ends. Germline V gene sequence: CDR1 DFQATT, CDR2 SNEGSKA (reference sequence). This CDR3 is built from 14 residues. Here the CDR3 reads CSASVRQGLTEAFF. The CDR3 DNA sequence: TGCAGTGCTAGTGTCCGTCAGGGTTTGACTGAAGCTTTCTTT.

The V call is TRBV11-3, the J call TRBJ2-5, with unresolved D. The V end lost 0 bases, the J end lost 1 base, and 3 bases lay between the germline ends. This CDR3 has 13 amino acids. Germline CDR1 is SGHNT and CDR2 is YENEEA. The CDR3 spells CASSLDTQETQYF. CDR3 nucleotides: TGTGCCAGCAGCTTAGATACCCAAGAGACCCAGTACTTC.

V gene TRBV6-6 combines with J gene TRBJ2-7; D may be TRBD1 or TRBD2 (5 bases each). CDR3 length: 15 amino acids. CDR1 is MNHNY and CDR2 is SVGAGI in the germline V gene (reference sequence). V lost 9 bases, J lost 0 bases, and 18 bases lay in between. The chain's CDR3 is CASWGGQPSSYEQYF. CDR3 in DNA: TGTGCCAGTTGGGGCGGGCAGCCGAGCTCCTACGAGCAGTACTTC.

The chain links TRBV15 to TRBJ1-2, with D unresolved. V was shortened by 9 bases and J by 0 bases, with 11 bases between the two germline ends. The germline gives CDR1 LNHNV, CDR2 YYDKDF (reference sequence). The CDR3 covers 13 residues. Here the CDR3 reads CATLGSANYGYTF. CDR3 in DNA: TGTGCCACACTTGGCTCCGCTAACTATGGCTACACCTTC.

The chain joins TRBV6-5 to TRBJ2-7, with unresolved D. V gave up 10 bases and J gave up 3 bases, with 7 bases separating them. Germline V gene sequence: CDR1 MNHEY, CDR2 SVGAGI. This CDR3 is 10 amino acids long. The DNA for the CDR3 is TGTGCCACCCACAGCTACGAGCAGTACTTC. As protein: CATHSYEQYF.

This chain connects TRBV7-3 to TRBJ2-1; D perhaps matches TRBD1 (7 bases). The CDR3 spans 16 residues. Germline CDR1 reads SGHTA; CDR2 reads FQGTGA. V was pared by 4 bases and J by 4 bases, with 17 bases between. CDR3 bases: TGTGCCAGCAGCTCCCGGAGGGGGACAGCATACAATGAGCAGTTCTTC. Its translation: CASSSRRGTAYNEQFF.

This chain links TRBV5-1 with TRBJ1-1, with no clear D. The CDR3 is 12 residues long. Between the trimmed V and J ends, which lost 1 base and 4 bases, there was a span of 5 bases. Germline CDR1 reads SGHRS; CDR2 reads YFSETQ. CDR3 loop: CASSLRGTEAFF. The CDR3 DNA reads as TGCGCCAGCAGCTTGCGGGGCACTGAAGCTTTCTTT.

The chain uses TRBV6-5 and TRBJ2-3; no firm D call. Deletions cut 4 bases from V and 3 bases from J, with 14 bases between. The CDR3 length is 15 residues. CDR1 MNHEY and CDR2 SVGAGI come from the germline V gene. DNA for the CDR3: TGTGCCAGCAGTTTTCTCGCCCCCGGGACAGATACGCAGTATTTT. Its translation is CASSFLAPGTDTQYF.

The chain is built from TRBV5-4 and TRBJ1-5; the D is unclear. V lost 4 bases to trimming and J lost 3 bases, with 8 bases between them. The CDR3 has 13 residues. Germline V CDR1 and CDR2: SGHNT, YYREEE (reference sequence). The CDR3 here is CASSPRPNQPQHF. CDR3 sequence (DNA): TGTGCCAGCAGCCCAAGACCCAATCAGCCCCAGCATTTT. The complete variable domain, with remaining parts taken from reference TRBV5-4 and TRBJ1-5, reads ETGVTQSPTHLIKTRGQQVTLRCSSQSGHNTVSWYQQALGQGPQFIFQYYREEENGRGNFPPRFSGLQFPNYSSELNVNALELDDSALYLCASSPRPNQPQHFGDGTRLSIL.

This chain connects TRBV25-1 to TRBJ2-2; TRBD1 is a possible D gene (5 bases). Trimming pared 2 bases from V and 3 bases from J, leaving 13 bases between. The CDR3 length is 16 residues. CDR1 MGHDK and CDR2 SYGVNS come from the germline V gene. CDR3 sequence reads: CASSEGAGQHTGELFF. The CDR3 DNA sequence: TGTGCCAGCAGTGAAGGGGCAGGACAACACACCGGGGAGCTGTTTTTT. The variable domain in full, with the rest retrieved from reference TRBV25-1 and TRBJ2-2, is EADIYQTPRYLVIGTGKKITLECSQTMGHDKMYWYQQDPGMELHLIHYSYGVNSTEKGDLSSESTVSRIRTEHFPLTLESARPSHTSQYLCASSEGAGQHTGELFFGEGSRLTVL.

V is TRBV12-3 or TRBV12-4 and J is TRBJ2-7; 8 bases agree with TRBD1. V gave up 6 bases and J gave up 5 bases; unmatched junction bases: 3. The CDR3 loop spans 12 amino acids. CDR3 sequence (DNA): TGTGCCAGCAGGGAACAGGGGGACGAGCAGTACTTC. Translating gives CASREQGDEQYF.

The V call is TRBV6-5, the J call TRBJ2-1, with a weak D call TRBD2 (5 bases). Trimming removed 6 bases at V and 5 bases at J, with 8 bases between. CDR3 size: 12 residues. The germline gives CDR1 MNHEY, CDR2 SVGAGI. In DNA, the CDR3 is TGTGCCAGCAGCCCCGGGGACAATGAGCAGTTCTTC. Translated, it gives CASSPGDNEQFF.

The chain recombines TRBV19 with TRBJ1-2, with 10 bases matching TRBD1. Germline-derived CDR1 and CDR2 are LNHDA and SQIVND (reference sequence). The CDR3 sequence is 15 residues long. The V and J ends lost 3 bases and 3 bases, in that order; junction bases with no gene match: 4. The CDR3 DNA reads as TGTGCCAGTAGTATGTGGGACAGGGGATACTATGGCTACACCTTC. This encodes CASSMWDRGYYGYTF.

V gene TRBV29-1 combines with J gene TRBJ2-1; D tentatively reads TRBD1 or TRBD2 (6 bases each). The CDR3 runs 16 residues. Looked up from germline, CDR1 is SQVTM and CDR2 is ANQGSEA. The V gene lost 4 bases and the J gene lost 5 bases, with 21 bases spanning the gap. In DNA, the CDR3 is TGCAGCGTTGGGGGACAACCGACCGGGGGCCACAATGAGCAGTTCTTC. This encodes CSVGGQPTGGHNEQFF.

This clone was found once. V and J are TRBV15 and TRBJ1-1; no clear D gene. This CDR3 contains 13 residues. The V gene's germline CDR1 is LNHNV and CDR2 YYDKDF (reference sequence). The ends were cut back, 0 bases at V and 5 bases at J, with 7 bases in the middle. CDR3 residues: CATSRDQFTEAFF. Here the CDR3 DNA reads TGTGCCACCAGCAGAGATCAGTTTACTGAAGCTTTCTTT.

This clone was seen only once. The chain is built from TRBV2 and TRBJ1-5; 7 positions agree with TRBD1. The germline gives CDR1 SNHLY, CDR2 FYNNEI. Unmatched junction bases numbered 9, after V lost 4 bases and J lost 6 bases. CDR3 length: 15 amino acids. The CDR3 region has the DNA TGTGCCAGCAGTGTTTATAGGGGGCGAGGTCAGCCCCAGCATTTT. Residues: CASSVYRGRGQPQHF. Filled out from reference TRBV2 and TRBJ1-5, the complete variable domain reads EPEVTQTPSHQVTQMGQEVILRCVPISNHLYFYWYRQILGQKVEFLVSFYNNEISEKSEIFDDQFSVERPDGSNFTLKIRSTKLEDSAMYFCASSVYRGRGQPQHFGDGTRLSIL.

This chain joins TRBV14 and TRBJ2-7; 10 nucleotides line up with TRBD2. This CDR3 is built from 15 residues. Germline-derived CDR1 and CDR2 are SGHDN and FVKESK. The junction had 7 bases not matched to a gene; V was cut back by 2 bases and J by 6 bases. Written as DNA, the CDR3 is TGTGCCAGCAGCCAACCTCTAGCGGGGGCGGGCGAGCAGTACTTC. This encodes CASSQPLAGAGEQYF. The variable domain in full, completed from reference TRBV14 and TRBJ2-7, reads EAGVTQFPSHSVIEKGQTVTLRCDPISGHDNLYWYRRVMGKEIKFLLHFVKESKQDESGMPNNRFLAERTGGTYSTLKVQPAELEDSGVYFCASSQPLAGAGEQYFGPGTRLTVT.

The chain joins TRBV7-8 to TRBJ2-3, with unresolved D. Germline lookup yields CDR1 SGHVS and CDR2 FQNEAQ. This CDR3 spans 13 amino acids. Trimming pared 5 bases from V and 0 bases from J, leaving 6 bases between. The CDR3, as DNA: TGTGCCAGCAGCGGTGGTAGCACAGATACGCAGTATTTT. It specifies CASSGGSTDTQYF. The whole variable domain, remainder taken from reference TRBV7-8 and TRBJ2-3, is GAGVSQSPRYKVAKRGQDVALRCDPISGHVSLFWYQQALGQGPEFLTYFQNEAQLDKSGLPSDRFFAERPEGSVSTLKIQRTQQEDSAVYLCASSGGSTDTQYFGPGTRLTVL.

V gene TRBV9 combines with J gene TRBJ2-1; 8 nucleotides line up with TRBD1. The J segment lost 9 bases and the V segment lost 2 bases, leaving 7 bases of the junction unmatched. Looked up from germline, CDR1 is SGDLS and CDR2 is YYNGEE. The CDR3 covers 14 residues. CDR3 DNA: TGTGCCAGCAGCGTGACAGGGGTGTCTACTGAGCAGTTCTTC. This encodes CASSVTGVSTEQFF.

The rearrangement links TRBV4-3 to TRBJ2-1, with TRBD2 matching over 9 bases. The trim removed 1 base at V and 8 bases at J, leaving 9 bases unmatched. The CDR3 has 16 residues. The germline V gene encodes CDR1 LGHNA and CDR2 YSLEER. The CDR3 nucleotides read TGCGCCAGCAGCCAAGGATCGAAACGCGGGAGGGATGAGCAGTTCTTC. It encodes CASSQGSKRGRDEQFF.

The chain is built from TRBV11-3 and TRBJ2-7, with D perhaps matching TRBD2 (6 bases). Between the trimmed V and J ends, which lost 5 bases and 0 bases, there was a span of 20 bases. CDR3 length: 17 residues. The germline CDR1 and CDR2 sequences are SGHNT and YENEEA. The CDR3 region is CASSRRHGDSSSYEQYF. The CDR3 region has the DNA TGTGCCAGCAGCCGTAGACACGGGGACTCTAGCTCCTACGAGCAGTACTTC.

The chain employs TRBV3-1 (or the pseudogene TRBV3-2) and TRBJ1-1, with D tentatively TRBD1 (5 bases). V was clipped by 2 bases and J by 5 bases, with 9 bases between them. This CDR3 is 13 amino acids long. Germline assignment: CDR1 LGHDT and CDR2 YNNKEL (reference sequence). CDR3 sequence: CASSQRGKTEAFF. Written as DNA, the CDR3 is TGTGCCAGCAGCCAACGGGGGAAAACTGAAGCTTTCTTT.

This clone was counted once. V gene TRBV28 combines with J gene TRBJ1-3; no clear D gene. The CDR3 totals 17 residues. Germline CDR1 and CDR2: MDHEN and SYDVKM. V gave up 1 base and J gave up 5 bases, with 18 bases separating them. Here the CDR3 DNA reads TGTGCCAGCAGTTTATTGGGCAGGTCGGGGTTAAGAAACACCATATATTTT. It yields the protein CASSLLGRSGLRNTIYF.

The J gene is TRBJ2-1, the V gene TRBV5-1; the D is unclear. Trimming took off 3 bases at V and 4 bases at J, with 14 bases between the two ends. The germline V gene has CDR1 SGHRS and CDR2 YFSETQ. The CDR3 contains 15 residues. The CDR3 protein is CASSSRAAPYNEQFF. CDR3 DNA: TGCGCCAGCAGCTCTCGGGCAGCCCCATACAATGAGCAGTTCTTC.

The CDR3 loop reads CATSDSNKDPREVFNEQFF. CDR3 sequence (DNA): TGTGCCACCAGTGATTCAAATAAGGACCCACGAGAGGTGTTCAATGAGCAGTTCTTC. The chain recombines TRBV24-1 with TRBJ2-1; no definite D call. The germline CDR1 and CDR2 sequences are KGHDR and SFDVKD. This CDR3 contains 19 residues. V lost 2 bases to trimming and J lost 6 bases, with 25 bases between them.

About this clone: Germline is not matched at one junction end, which may reflect a read error. The genes are TRBV19 and TRBJ1-2; D unresolved. The CDR3 sequence is 11 residues long. The V gene's germline CDR1 is LNHDA and CDR2 SQIVND (reference sequence). The CDR3 reads CASSRSYAYTF. In nucleotides, the CDR3 is TGTGCCAGTAGCAGAAGTTATGCCTACACCTTC.

V and J are TRBV18 and TRBJ1-4; the D is unclear. This CDR3 spans 17 amino acids. V shed 3 bases and J shed 0 bases, with 14 bases lying between them. The V gene's germline CDR1 is KGHSH and CDR2 LQKENI. The CDR3 region is CASSPDQVTATNEKLFF. Here the CDR3 DNA reads TGTGCCAGCTCACCTGACCAGGTTACTGCAACTAATGAAAAACTGTTTTTT.

This rearrangement joins TRBV27 to TRBJ1-2, with 8 bases identical to TRBD1. Germline CDR1 is MNHEY and CDR2 is SMNVEV (reference sequence). This CDR3 comprises 14 residues. With 3 bases clipped from V and 6 bases from J, the junction kept 6 bases outside the gene matches. CDR3 DNA sequence: TGTGCCAGCAGTTTTTTCGCAGGGGGCCATGGCTACACCTTC. Amino acid sequence: CASSFFAGGHGYTF.